The following is a T cell receptor beta chain sequence with its context. What it binds is not known. This entry belongs to a study of shared clonotypes between healthy human individuals. Points from the study as a whole: Expectations were that clonotype sharing among donors would be affected by sequencing depth.

The table came from immunoSEQ multiplex PCR; TCRdb's copy has only in-frame clones and leaves some out. The sample has fewer than 550,000 clones, about three quarters seen once; the top ten hold around 13%. The CDR3 length is 14 residues. J lost 5 bases, V lost 3 bases, and 1 base had no gene match. CDR1 LNHNV and CDR2 YYDKDF come from the germline V gene (reference sequence). The sample consisted of PBMCs. This TCR came from a woman aged 40 to 50 in good health. Some clones in this sample may be carry-over from other donors' samples. The chain couples TRBV15 to TRBJ2-3; TRBD2 matches 11 bases. In DNA form, the CDR3 reads TGTGCCACCAGCAGTAGCGGGAGGGGAGATACGCAGTATTTT. Translating it yields CATSSSGRGDTQYF.